What follows is one T cell receptor beta chain and its context. Antigen specificity is unknown. There are 15 residues in the CDR3. Germline CDR1 reads LGHNA; CDR2 reads YSLEER. V was clipped by 5 bases and J by 7 bases, with 18 bases between them. This sample is part of a study of Ad26.COV2.S vaccination and SARS-CoV-2 variants. Study background: The study gave Ad26.COV2.S intramuscularly, once or twice 56 days apart.

Study-level points and caveats: Following vaccination, spike-specific CD8+ and CD4+ T cell responses reportedly exhibited substantial breadth.

The table came from immunoSEQ multiplex PCR; TCRdb's copy has only in-frame clones and leaves some out. The data contain 400,000 to 450,000 clones, approximately 92% of them singletons. Treatment defined: about 20 received Ad26.COV2.S at low or high dose, single or two shots; several received placebo; per-sample allocation not given. Collection of the samples took place on day 63 after the first injection of vaccine or placebo. Its platform was an Ad26 vector, and its expressed antigen was Wuhan-strain SARS-CoV-2 spike. Sequencing used peripheral blood, obtained in a trial of Ad26.COV2.S vaccine versus placebo. This clonotype was sampled from a person between 18 and 65 years old who received the Ad26.COV2.S COVID-19 vaccine or a placebo. The J gene is TRBJ2-1, the V gene TRBV4-3; perhaps TRBD2 as D (6 bases). The CDR3: CASSGRDFAGNEQFF. In DNA form, the CDR3 reads TGCGCCAGCAGCGGCCGAGACTTTGCGGGGAATGAGCAGTTCTTC.